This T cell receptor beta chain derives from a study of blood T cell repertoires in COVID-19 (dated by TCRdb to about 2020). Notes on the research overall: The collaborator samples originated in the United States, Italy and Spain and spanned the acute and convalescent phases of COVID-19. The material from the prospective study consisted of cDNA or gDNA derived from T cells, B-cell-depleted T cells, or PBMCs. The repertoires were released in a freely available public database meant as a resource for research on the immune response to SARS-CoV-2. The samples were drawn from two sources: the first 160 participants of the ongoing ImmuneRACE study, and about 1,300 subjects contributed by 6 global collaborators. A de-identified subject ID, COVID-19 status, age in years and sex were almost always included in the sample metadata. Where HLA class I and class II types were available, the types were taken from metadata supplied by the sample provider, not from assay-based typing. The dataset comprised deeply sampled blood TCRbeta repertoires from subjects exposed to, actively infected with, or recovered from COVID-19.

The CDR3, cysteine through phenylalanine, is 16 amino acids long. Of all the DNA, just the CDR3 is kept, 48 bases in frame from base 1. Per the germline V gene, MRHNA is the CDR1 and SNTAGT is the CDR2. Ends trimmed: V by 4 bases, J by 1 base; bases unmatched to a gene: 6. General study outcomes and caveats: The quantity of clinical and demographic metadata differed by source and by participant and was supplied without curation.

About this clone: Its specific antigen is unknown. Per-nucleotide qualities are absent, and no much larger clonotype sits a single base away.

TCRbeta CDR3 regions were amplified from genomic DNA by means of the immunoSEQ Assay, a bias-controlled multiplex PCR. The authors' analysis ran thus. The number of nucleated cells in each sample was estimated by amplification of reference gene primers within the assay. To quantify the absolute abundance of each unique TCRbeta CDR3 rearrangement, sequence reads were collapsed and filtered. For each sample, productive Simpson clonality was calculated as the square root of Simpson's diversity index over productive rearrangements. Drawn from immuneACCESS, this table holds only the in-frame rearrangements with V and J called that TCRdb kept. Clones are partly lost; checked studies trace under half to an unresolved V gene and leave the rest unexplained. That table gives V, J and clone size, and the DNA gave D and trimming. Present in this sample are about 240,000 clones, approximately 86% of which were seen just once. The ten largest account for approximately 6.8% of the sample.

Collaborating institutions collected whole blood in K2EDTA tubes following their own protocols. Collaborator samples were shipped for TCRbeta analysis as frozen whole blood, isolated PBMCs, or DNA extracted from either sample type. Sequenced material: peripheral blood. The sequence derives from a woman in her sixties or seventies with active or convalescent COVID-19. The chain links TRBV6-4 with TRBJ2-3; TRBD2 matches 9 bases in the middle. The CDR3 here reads CASSARRTSGTDTQYF. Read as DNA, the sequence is TGTGCCAGCAGTGCCCGAAGGACTAGCGGCACAGATACGCAGTATTTT.